The 29 T cell receptor beta chains below all came from one sample that was sequenced in a study of T cells in tuberculosis listed by TCRdb under 2018. The library was prepared using the immunoSEQ multiplex PCR assay. TCRdb mirrors the immuneACCESS table, restricted to in-frame sequences. Some clones are absent from its copies; in checked studies, under half trace to an unresolved V gene, and the reason for the others is unknown. This sample has approximately 100,000 clones in its table, and roughly 93% of those were observed once. The ten largest clones capture around 1.8% of the sample. After being thawed and rested overnight, PBMC were stained with GMM-loaded CD1B tetramer, a Live/Dead dye and anti-CD3, and were then sorted on a FACS Aria II. The CD1B tetramers were loaded with C32 glucose monomycolate that had been purified from Rhodococcus equi. The sample was CD1b-GMM tetramer-negative cells sorted from PBMCs. Per the publication, the cell subset or site label means: T cells not binding CD1B-GMM tetramer, sorted from same donor. Receptors were obtained from an adult woman with latent tuberculosis.

The V call is TRBV5-8, the J call TRBJ2-2, with a weak D call TRBD2 (5 bases). This CDR3 comprises 14 residues. V lost 4 bases to trimming and J lost 6 bases, with 13 bases between them. CDR1 is SGHTS and CDR2 is YDEGEE in the germline V gene. This chain's CDR3 is CASSPGSRAGELFF. CDR3 nucleotide sequence: TGTGCCAGCAGCCCTGGGAGTCGGGCCGGGGAGCTGTTTTTT.

V usage is TRBV11-2 and J usage is TRBJ2-5, with TRBD2 as a possible D gene (6 bases). The length of the CDR3 is 12 residues. Trimming removed 4 bases from V and 5 bases from J, with 8 bases in between. The germline V gene encodes CDR1 SGHAT and CDR2 FQNNGV. CDR3 sequence reads: CASSSAGETQYF. The CDR3 DNA reads TGTGCCAGCAGCTCCGCGGGGGAGACCCAGTACTTC. Full variable domain (missing parts from reference TRBV11-2 and TRBJ2-5): EAGVAQSPRYKIIEKRQSVAFWCNPISGHATLYWYQQILGQGPKLLIQFQNNGVVDDSQLPKDRFSAERLKGVDSTLKIQPAKLEDSAVYLCASSSAGETQYFGPGTRLLVL.

CDR3 DNA: TGTGCCAGCCTAGTTACCGCGACCTCTGGGGCCAACGTCCTGACTTTC. It yields the protein CASLVTATSGANVLTF. The chain recombines TRBV6-6 with TRBJ2-6; D is uncertain. V lost 8 bases and J lost 0, with 14 bases in between. The CDR3 sequence is 16 residues long. Germline V gene sequence: CDR1 MNHNY, CDR2 SVGAGI (reference sequence).

The genes are TRBV6-1 and TRBJ1-5; a possible D gene is TRBD1 (6 bases). Trimming shortened V by 2 bases and J by 2 bases, and 13 bases separated the two germline ends. Germline CDR1 MNHNS, CDR2 SASEGT. The CDR3 has 16 amino acids. The CDR3 loop reads CASSERRGGGNQPQHF. The DNA for the CDR3 is TGTGCCAGCAGTGAACGGAGAGGGGGGGGCAATCAGCCCCAGCATTTT.

The J gene is TRBJ2-7, the V gene TRBV5-1; D may be TRBD2 (6 bases). In germline, CDR1 is SGHRS, CDR2 YFSETQ. This CDR3 is 13 amino acids long. V was pared by 4 bases and J by 2 bases, with 10 bases between. This CDR3 is CASSMGLTYEQYF. The CDR3 nucleotides are TGCGCCAGCAGCATGGGACTTACCTACGAGCAGTACTTC.

The J gene is TRBJ2-7, the V gene TRBV12-2; the table calls TRBD1, which could not be checked here. TRBV12-2 is flagged as a pseudogene. The CDR3 extends over 14 amino acids. In DNA, the CDR3 is TGTGCAACTACTCCGGGACAGCGAATTTACGAGCAGTACGTC. Its translation: CATTPGQRIYEQYV.

This chain uses TRBV10-2 with TRBJ1-1; no definite D call. V lost 6 bases and J lost 4, with 6 bases in between. CDR1 WSHSY and CDR2 SAAADI come from the germline V gene. The CDR3 contains 11 residues. The CDR3 DNA reads TGCGCCAGCAGATCAGTCACTGAAGCTTTCTTT. Protein: CASRSVTEAFF.

V is TRBV7-8 and J is TRBJ2-5; D call uncertain. The V and J ends lost 3 bases and 1 base respectively, with 6 bases between them. The germline V gene has CDR1 SGHVS and CDR2 FQNEAQ. This CDR3 has 13 amino acids. CDR3 sequence: CASSLSLQETQYF. Here the CDR3 DNA reads TGTGCCAGCAGCTTGTCCCTCCAAGAGACCCAGTACTTC. The complete variable domain, with remaining parts taken from reference TRBV7-8 and TRBJ2-5, reads GAGVSQSPRYKVAKRGQDVALRCDPISGHVSLFWYQQALGQGPEFLTYFQNEAQLDKSGLPSDRFFAERPEGSVSTLKIQRTQQEDSAVYLCASSLSLQETQYFGPGTRLLVL.

This chain connects TRBV5-4 to TRBJ2-3; 10 positions agree with TRBD2. Germline assignment: CDR1 SGHNT and CDR2 YYREEE (reference sequence). The CDR3 is 15 amino acids. The J segment lost 5 bases and the V segment lost 5 bases, leaving 8 bases of the junction unmatched. The CDR3 region has the DNA TGTGCCAGCAGTCGAGCGGGGGGGGATTTAGATACGCAGTATTTT. Translating gives CASSRAGGDLDTQYF.

The chain couples TRBV4-1 to TRBJ1-4; D unresolved. Per germline, CDR1 MGHRA and CDR2 YSYEKL. Trimming took 4 bases from V and 3 from J, leaving 18 bases between them. The CDR3 is 17 amino acids. CDR3 sequence reads: CASSPVILGVSNEKLFF. Here the CDR3 DNA reads TGCGCCAGCAGCCCAGTTATATTGGGAGTCTCTAATGAAAAACTGTTTTTT.

The chain employs TRBV27 and TRBJ1-4; no reliable D call. Germline values: CDR1 MNHEY, CDR2 SMNVEV (reference sequence). The V and J ends lost 2 bases and 3 bases respectively, with 7 bases between them. The CDR3 is 14 residues long. Here the CDR3 reads CASSLGGPNEKLFF. Written as DNA, the CDR3 is TGTGCCAGCAGTTTAGGAGGTCCTAATGAAAAACTGTTTTTT.

The J gene is TRBJ1-5, the V gene TRBV27, with TRBD1 matching 8 bases. There are 13 residues in the CDR3. V lost 5 bases and J lost 7; bases outside the gene matches: 4. CDR1 and CDR2 (germline): MNHEY, SMNVEV (reference sequence). This CDR3 is CASSPDRGQPQHF. In DNA form, the CDR3 reads TGTGCCAGCAGTCCAGACAGGGGCCAGCCCCAGCATTTT.

V and J are TRBV30 and TRBJ1-2; D possibly corresponds to TRBD1 (5 bases). The V gene lost 5 bases and the J gene lost 2 bases, with 15 bases spanning the gap. This CDR3 is built from 14 residues. Looked up from germline, CDR1 is GTSNPN and CDR2 is SVGIG (reference sequence). The CDR3 is CAWERDSFNYGYTF. The DNA of the CDR3 is TGTGCCTGGGAAAGGGACTCCTTCAACTATGGCTACACCTTC.

This chain joins TRBV7-9 and TRBJ2-1, with D perhaps TRBD1 (6 bases). This CDR3 region has 15 residues. Deletions cut 5 bases from V and 4 bases from J, with 15 bases between. Germline V lookup: CDR1 SEHNR, CDR2 FQNEAQ (reference sequence). CDR3 region: CASSHLRTEYNEQFF. The DNA for the CDR3 is TGTGCCAGCAGCCATCTCAGGACAGAGTACAATGAGCAGTTCTTC.

This chain uses TRBV5-6 with TRBJ2-4; 7 bases are shared with TRBD1. Trimming removed 1 base from V and 5 bases from J; junction bases left unmatched: 3. CDR3 length: 14 amino acids. Germline loops: CDR1 SGHDT, CDR2 YYEEEE. CDR3 sequence: CASSLTGVENIQYF. As DNA, the CDR3 is TGTGCCAGCAGCTTGACAGGGGTAGAAAACATTCAGTACTTC.

The rearrangement joins TRBV13 to TRBJ2-1; 15 nucleotides align to TRBD2. V lost 4 bases and J lost 8; bases outside the gene matches: 6. This CDR3 has 16 amino acids. Germline V gives CDR1 PRHDT, CDR2 FYEKMQ (reference sequence). The CDR3: CASSSRTSGGAHEQFF. CDR3 bases: TGTGCCAGCAGCTCGAGGACTAGCGGGGGGGCACATGAGCAGTTCTTC.

The rearrangement uses TRBV2 and TRBJ2-1; 10 bases align to TRBD1. This CDR3 has 16 amino acids. V shed 3 bases, J shed 9 bases, and the junction held 11 bases outside the gene matches. Germline-derived CDR1 and CDR2 are SNHLY and FYNNEI. Here the CDR3 DNA reads TGTGCCAGCAGTGATATAACGGGACAGGGGAGTGGTGAGCAGTTCTTC. It is translated as CASSDITGQGSGEQFF.

The chain has TRBV29-1 and TRBJ1-5, with TRBD1 matching 7 bases. There are 13 residues in the CDR3. V lost 6 bases, J lost 7 bases, and 9 bases stayed unmatched. In germline, CDR1 is SQVTM, CDR2 ANQGSEA. The CDR3 coding sequence is TGCAGCGTAGTGGACAGGCCTTCCCAGCCCCAGCATTTT. This sequence encodes CSVVDRPSQPQHF.

This clone was picked up one time. At one boundary the junction diverges from the germline segment, which might be a read error. The chain is built from TRBV6-5 and TRBJ2-3, with 9 nucleotides matching TRBD1. CDR3 length equals 16 residues. The V gene's germline CDR1 is MNHEY and CDR2 SVGAGI. CDR3 region: CASSHSPTGGIDTQYF. The CDR3 DNA reads as TGTGCCAGCAGTCACTCGCCGACAGGGGGAATAGATACGCAGTATTTT.

CDR3 amino acids: CASRYPGIGRGTEAFF. In DNA form, the CDR3 reads TGTGCCAGCAGGTACCCCGGGATTGGGAGAGGCACTGAAGCTTTCTTT. The rearrangement joins TRBV6-6 to TRBJ1-1, with D hard to call. CDR3 size: 16 residues. The germline CDR1 and CDR2 sequences are MNHNY and SVGAGI (reference sequence). Trimming left V 6 bases short and J 4 bases short, with 21 bases between.

This chain links TRBV7-2 with TRBJ1-4; TRBD1 agrees at 9 bases. The CDR3 runs to 14 residues. The junction had 6 bases not matched to a gene; V was cut back by 5 bases and J by 8 bases. The V gene's germline CDR1 is SGHTA and CDR2 FQGNSA. CDR3 sequence reads: CASSRDRAGEKLFF. The CDR3 DNA sequence: TGTGCCAGCAGCCGGGACAGGGCGGGCGAAAAACTGTTTTTT.

The chain recombines TRBV5-4 with TRBJ2-3; D is perhaps TRBD2 (6 bases). The CDR3 consists of 15 residues. Germline loops: CDR1 SGHNT, CDR2 YYREEE (reference sequence). Deletions cut 2 bases from V and 4 bases from J, with 14 bases between. CDR3 in DNA: TGTGCCAGCAGCTTACTAGCTGGCTCCCCAGATACGCAGTATTTT. Residues: CASSLLAGSPDTQYF.

The sample holds a few counts of this clone. V and J are TRBV7-2 and TRBJ1-4; 11 positions agree with TRBD1. J was trimmed by 12 bases and V by 4 bases; bases with no gene match: 4. The CDR3 totals 13 residues. Germline CDR1 is SGHTA and CDR2 is FQGNSA. The chain's CDR3 is CASSSPGQGELFF. The CDR3 DNA reads TGTGCCAGCAGCTCTCCGGGACAGGGGGAACTGTTTTTT.

The chain carries TRBV7-9 and TRBJ1-2; 8 nucleotides line up with TRBD1. CDR3 size: 17 residues. Germline CDR1 and CDR2: SEHNR and FQNEAQ (reference sequence). V was pared by 3 bases and J by 3 bases, with 12 bases of the junction left unmatched. Written as DNA, the CDR3 is TGTGCCAGCAGCTTTGAAACAGGGGGTCCCGATGACTATGGCTACACCTTC. This translates into CASSFETGGPDDYGYTF. Full variable domain (missing parts from reference TRBV7-9 and TRBJ1-2): DTGVSQNPRHKITKRGQNVTFRCDPISEHNRLYWYRQTLGQGPEFLTYFQNEAQLEKSRLLSDRFSAERPKGSFSTLEIQRTEQGDSAMYLCASSFETGGPDDYGYTFGSGTRLTVV.

The V and J genes are TRBV7-9 and TRBJ2-7; the match to TRBD2 covers 11 bases. V gave up 5 bases and J gave up 4 bases; unmatched junction bases: 7. The CDR3 length is 15 residues. CDR1 and CDR2 from the germline V gene are SEHNR and FQNEAQ (reference sequence). CDR3 sequence (DNA): TGTGCCAGCAGCCTAGGGACTAGCGGAGTATACGAGCAGTACGTC. Its protein product is CASSLGTSGVYEQYV.

This sequence joins TRBV9 and TRBJ2-1; D unresolved. Germline values: CDR1 SGDLS, CDR2 YYNGEE. Trimming stripped 9 bases from V and 8 bases from J, with 9 bases between. The CDR3 has 10 amino acids. The CDR3 sequence: CANLEHEQFF. In DNA, the CDR3 is TGTGCCAACTTGGAGCATGAGCAGTTCTTC. The variable domain in full, completed from reference TRBV9 and TRBJ2-1, reads DSGVTQTPKHLITATGQRVTLRCSPRSGDLSVYWYQQSLDQGLQFLIQYYNGEERAKGNILERFSAQQFPDLHSELNLSSLELGDSALYFCANLEHEQFFGPGTRLTVL.

This sequence joins TRBV13 and TRBJ1-3; TRBD1 is a possible D gene (6 bases). V was shortened by 9 bases and J by 0 bases, with 12 bases between the two germline ends. The CDR3 is 14 residues long. The V gene's germline CDR1 is PRHDT and CDR2 FYEKMQ (reference sequence). CDR3 region: CASSRGFSGNTIYF. Here the CDR3 DNA reads TGTGCCAGTAGTAGGGGGTTCTCTGGAAACACCATATATTTT.

This rearrangement joins TRBV6-6 to TRBJ1-5, with D maybe TRBD1 (5 bases). Per germline, CDR1 MNHNY and CDR2 SVGAGI (reference sequence). The CDR3 covers 14 residues. V was trimmed by 6 bases and J by 3 bases, leaving 12 bases between them. The CDR3, as DNA: TGTGCCAGCAGCCAGACAGCCTTCAATCAGCCCCAGCATTTT. It specifies CASSQTAFNQPQHF.

The chain is built from TRBV7-3 and TRBJ2-3; D may be TRBD1 (6 bases). The CDR3 contains 16 residues. V was trimmed by 8 bases and J by 7 bases, leaving 25 bases between them. The germline V gene encodes CDR1 SGHTA and CDR2 FQGTGA. CDR3 sequence reads: CASAPPPRGGIYTQYF. The CDR3 DNA follows: TGTGCCAGCGCGCCCCCCCCTAGAGGGGGAATATATACGCAGTATTTT.